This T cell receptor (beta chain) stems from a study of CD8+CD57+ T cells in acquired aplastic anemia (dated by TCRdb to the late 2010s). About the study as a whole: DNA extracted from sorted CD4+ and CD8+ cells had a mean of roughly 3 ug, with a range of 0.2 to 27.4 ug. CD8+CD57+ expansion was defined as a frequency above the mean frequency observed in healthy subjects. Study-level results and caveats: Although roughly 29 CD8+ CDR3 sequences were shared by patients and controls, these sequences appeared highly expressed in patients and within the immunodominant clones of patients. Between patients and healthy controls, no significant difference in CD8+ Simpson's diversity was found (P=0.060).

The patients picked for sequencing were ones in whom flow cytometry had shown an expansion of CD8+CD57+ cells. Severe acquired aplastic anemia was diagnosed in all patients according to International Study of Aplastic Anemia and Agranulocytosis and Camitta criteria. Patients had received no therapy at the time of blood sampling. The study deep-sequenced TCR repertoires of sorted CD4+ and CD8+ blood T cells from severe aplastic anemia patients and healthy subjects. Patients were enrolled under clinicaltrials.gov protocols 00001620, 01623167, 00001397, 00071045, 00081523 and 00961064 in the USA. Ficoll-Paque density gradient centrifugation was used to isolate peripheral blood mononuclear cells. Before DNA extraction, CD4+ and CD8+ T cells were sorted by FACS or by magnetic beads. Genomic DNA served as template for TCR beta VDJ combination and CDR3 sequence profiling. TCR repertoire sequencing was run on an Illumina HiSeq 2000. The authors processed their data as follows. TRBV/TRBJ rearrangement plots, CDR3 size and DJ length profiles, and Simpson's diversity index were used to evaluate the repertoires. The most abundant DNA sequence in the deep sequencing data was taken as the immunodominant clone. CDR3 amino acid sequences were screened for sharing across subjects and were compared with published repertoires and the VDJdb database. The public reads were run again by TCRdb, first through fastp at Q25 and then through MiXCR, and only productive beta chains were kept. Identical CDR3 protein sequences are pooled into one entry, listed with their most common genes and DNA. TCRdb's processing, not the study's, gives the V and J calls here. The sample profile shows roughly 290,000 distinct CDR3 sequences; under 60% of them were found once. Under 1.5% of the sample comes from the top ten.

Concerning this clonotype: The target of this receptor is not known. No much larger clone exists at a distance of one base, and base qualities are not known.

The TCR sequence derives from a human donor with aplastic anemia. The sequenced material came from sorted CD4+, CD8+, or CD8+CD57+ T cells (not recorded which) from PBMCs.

The CDR3 region reads CASSKGDRGQQETQYF. In nucleotide form, the sequence is TGTGCCAGCAGTAAGGGGGACAGGGGGCAGCAAGAGACCCAGTACTTC. The rearranged chain carries TRBV7-9 and TRBJ2-5; 12 junctional bases match TRBD1. Its CDR3 holds 16 amino acids, cysteine through phenylalanine. The DNA shown is the 48-base CDR3, in frame from base 1. Trimmed from V: 6 bases; trimmed from J: 2 bases; junction bases lacking a gene match: 7. From the germline V gene (reference sequence), CDR1 is SEHNR and CDR2 is FQNEAQ. The full variable domain, with segments outside the CDR3 supplied by the reference TRBV7-9 and TRBJ2-5 proteins, appears as DTGVSQNPRHKITKRGQNVTFRCDPISEHNRLYWYRQTLGQGPEFLTYFQNEAQLEKSRLLSDRFSAERPKGSFSTLEIQRTEQGDSAMYLCASSKGDRGQQETQYFGPGTRLLVL.